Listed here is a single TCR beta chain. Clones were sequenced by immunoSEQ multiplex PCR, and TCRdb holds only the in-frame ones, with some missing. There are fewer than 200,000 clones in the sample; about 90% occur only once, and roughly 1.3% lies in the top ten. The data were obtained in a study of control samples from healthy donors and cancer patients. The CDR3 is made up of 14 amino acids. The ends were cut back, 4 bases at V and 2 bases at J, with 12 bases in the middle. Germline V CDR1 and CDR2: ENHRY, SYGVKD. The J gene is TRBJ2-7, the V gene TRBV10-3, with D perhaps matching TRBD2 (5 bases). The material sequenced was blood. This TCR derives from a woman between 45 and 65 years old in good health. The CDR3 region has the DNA TGTGCCATCAGTGGTCGGGCCGGGGCCTACGAGCAGTACTTC. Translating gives CAISGRAGAYEQYF.